This TCR beta chain was identified during a study of neurological immune-mediated disorders. CDR3 length: 16 amino acids. The germline V gene encodes CDR1 MNHNY and CDR2 SVGAGI (reference sequence). V dropped 0 bases and J dropped 5; count of bases not matched to a gene: 6. TCRdb re-derived calls from the 5' RACE reads in MiXCR, one entry per CDR3 protein. Counted here are about 82,000 distinct CDR3 sequences, 2% to 3% occurring once; the ten biggest clones make up about 1%. This clonotype was observed at least ten times. The sequence was obtained from a woman aged 25 to 39 with multiple sclerosis. The chain links TRBV6-6 to TRBJ2-3, with TRBD1 identical over 9 bases. The sample consisted of PBMCs. The CDR3 protein is CASSYSGTGSVDTQYF. The DNA for the CDR3 is TGTGCCAGCAGTTACTCTGGGACAGGGTCTGTAGATACGCAGTATTTT.